This entry concerns a single T cell receptor beta chain. Its specificity is unknown. The CDR3 sequence is 11 residues long. V lost 6 bases to trimming and J lost 8 bases, with 8 bases between them. This record belongs to a study of T-cell memory formation after mild COVID-19. Notes on the study in general: Some SARS-CoV-2-responding clones were already detected in memory before infection. Second-wave clones with a day 37 peak had unconfirmed SARS-CoV-2 specificity.

Employing constant-segment primers, 5'RACE generated TCR alpha and TCR beta cDNA libraries bearing sample barcodes and UMIs. From the 5' RACE reads, TCRdb called clonotypes with MiXCR, one entry per CDR3 protein. This sample has hundreds of thousands of distinct CDR3 sequences, with roughly 22% found just once. The J gene is TRBJ1-3, the V gene TRBV12-3 or TRBV12-4; D unclear. The sequence derives from an adult woman who had mild COVID-19 (a few samples of this study predate the infection). Cell type and time point are not known. The specimen was PBMCs or a T cell subset sorted from them (not recorded which). Here the CDR3 DNA reads TGTGCCAGCAGCCGGGTAGACACCATATATTTT. This encodes CASSRVDTIYF.